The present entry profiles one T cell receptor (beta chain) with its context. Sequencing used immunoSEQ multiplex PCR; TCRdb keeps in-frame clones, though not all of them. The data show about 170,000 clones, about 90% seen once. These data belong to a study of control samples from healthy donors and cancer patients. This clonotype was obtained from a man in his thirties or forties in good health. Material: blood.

This CDR3 is CASSQENAPGARGYTF. The CDR3 DNA reads TGTGCCAGCAGCCAAGAGAATGCCCCAGGGGCGAGAGGCTACACCTTC. This chain links TRBV14 with TRBJ1-2, with a possible D match to TRBD1 (6 bases). There are 16 residues in the CDR3. Germline CDR1 reads SGHDN; CDR2 reads FVKESK. V was trimmed by 0 bases and J by 8 bases, leaving 19 bases between them. The variable domain in full, completed from reference TRBV14 and TRBJ1-2, reads EAGVTQFPSHSVIEKGQTVTLRCDPISGHDNLYWYRRVMGKEIKFLLHFVKESKQDESGMPNNRFLAERTGGTYSTLKVQPAELEDSGVYFCASSQENAPGARGYTFGSGTRLTVV.